Following are 22 T cell receptor beta chains from one sample sequenced in a study of T cells in Graves' hyperthyroidism and ophthalmopathy. Amplified TCR beta CDR3 regions came from RNA transcripts. RT-PCR in the first round (using the HTBI primer set) targeted the TCR CDR3. TCRdb reprocessed the multiplex PCR reads with MiXCR, giving one entry per CDR3 protein. The repertoire includes hundreds of thousands of distinct CDR3 sequences, roughly 20% of them detected once, and about 34% sits in the top ten. The material sequenced was blood. The receptors originated from a man younger than 45 with Graves' ophthalmopathy.

At least ten counts were recorded for this clonotype. J is TRBJ2-7 and V is TRBV7-8; tentatively, D is TRBD1 (5 bases). There are 14 residues in the CDR3. CDR1 is SGHVS and CDR2 is FQNEAQ in the germline V gene. V lost 7 bases, J lost 0 bases, and 13 bases lay in between. The CDR3: CASTLGQSSYEQYF. DNA for the CDR3: TGTGCCAGCACCTTGGGGCAGAGCTCCTACGAGCAGTACTTC.

This clonotype was counted at least ten times. The rearrangement links TRBV20-1 to TRBJ2-3; 7 bases align to TRBD2. CDR1 and CDR2 (germline): DFQATT, SNEGSKA (reference sequence). This CDR3 contains 14 residues. With V trimmed by 7 bases and J by 2 bases, 9 bases remained unmatched. The DNA for the CDR3 is TGCAGTGTTTTCGCGGGAGCCATCACAGATACGCAGTATTTT. Amino acids: CSVFAGAITDTQYF.

About this clonotype: An end of the junction does not agree with germline; a read error may underlie this. This chain joins TRBV19 and TRBJ1-3, with no clear D. CDR1 is LNHDA and CDR2 is SQIVND in the germline V gene (reference sequence). There are 16 residues in the CDR3. CDR3 sequence (DNA): TGTGCCAGTACCGACCGGGGATCTCTCTCTGGAAACACCATGTATTTT. It translates to CASTDRGSLSGNTMYF.

This clonotype was observed a handful of times. The rearrangement uses TRBV7-2 and TRBJ2-1; D perhaps matches TRBD2 (6 bases). This CDR3 has 16 residues. The germline V gene encodes CDR1 SGHTA and CDR2 FQGNSA. Trimming shortened V by 6 bases and J by 0 bases, and 15 bases separated the two germline ends. CDR3 sequence: CASSVGAGSSYNEQFF. The DNA for the CDR3 is TGTGCCAGCAGTGTGGGCGCGGGGAGCTCCTACAATGAGCAGTTCTTC. Filled out from reference TRBV7-2 and TRBJ2-1, the complete variable domain reads GAGVSQSPSNKVTEKGKDVELRCDPISGHTALYWYRQSLGQGLEFLIYFQGNSAPDKSGLPSDRFSAERTGGSVSTLTIQRTQQEDSAVYLCASSVGAGSSYNEQFFGPGTRLTVL.

This chain links TRBV6-1 with TRBJ2-7; 8 bases map to TRBD1. The germline CDR1 and CDR2 sequences are MNHNS and SASEGT. The V and J ends lost 3 bases and 7 bases, in that order; junction bases with no gene match: 11. The CDR3 runs 15 residues. CDR3 nucleotide sequence: TGTGCCAGCAGTGAGGCTCAGGGGGCCCGGGAGGAGCAGTACTTC. The encoded protein is CASSEAQGAREEQYF.

This clonotype was detected a few times. The chain employs TRBV10-3 and TRBJ2-3; no definite D call. Germline CDR1 reads ENHRY; CDR2 reads SYGVKD. Trimming pared 3 bases from V and 0 bases from J, leaving 16 bases between. CDR3 length equals 17 residues. In nucleotides, the CDR3 is TGTGCCATCAGTGAAGGGTTGAATAGACCTAGCACAGATACGCAGTATTTT. It encodes CAISEGLNRPSTDTQYF.

This clonotype has more than one count but fewer than ten. V usage is TRBV27 and J usage is TRBJ2-3; no reliable D call. This CDR3 is built from 16 residues. V was pared by 0 bases and J by 0 bases, with 10 bases between. Germline V lookup: CDR1 MNHEY, CDR2 SMNVEV (reference sequence). The chain's CDR3 is CASSLSSFTSTDTQYF. CDR3 DNA sequence: TGTGCCAGCAGTTTATCGTCGTTTACTAGCACAGATACGCAGTATTTT.

This clonotype was detected ten times or more. This chain's CDR3 is CASSEGQGDYEQYF. The CDR3 DNA sequence: TGTGCCAGCAGTGAGGGACAGGGAGACTACGAGCAGTACTTC. The chain couples TRBV27 to TRBJ2-7; 9 bases are shared with TRBD1. Unmatched junction bases numbered 5, after V lost 5 bases and J lost 3 bases. Germline CDR1 MNHEY, CDR2 SMNVEV (reference sequence). The CDR3 loop spans 14 amino acids.

In this sample, this clonotype turned up many times. The chain is built from TRBV10-3 and TRBJ1-2, with D perhaps matching TRBD1 (6 bases). CDR3 size: 13 residues. Germline values: CDR1 ENHRY, CDR2 SYGVKD. V was cut by 0 bases and J by 7 bases, with 9 bases left in between. CDR3 protein: CAISESTGLGYTF. In nucleotides, the CDR3 is TGTGCCATCAGTGAGTCGACAGGCCTTGGCTACACCTTC.

V gene TRBV2 combines with J gene TRBJ1-3, with D possibly matching TRBD1 (5 bases). The CDR3 is 14 amino acids. The V gene's germline CDR1 is SNHLY and CDR2 FYNNEI. Deletions cut 3 bases from V and 2 bases from J, with 8 bases between. The CDR3 sequence: CASSEAGTGNTIYF. The CDR3 region has the DNA TGTGCCAGCAGTGAGGCAGGGACTGGAAACACCATATATTTT.

The rearrangement uses TRBV6-1 and TRBJ2-2, with 7 positions matching TRBD2. V lost 6 bases and J lost 0; bases outside the gene matches: 7. In germline, CDR1 is MNHNS, CDR2 SASEGT. There are 16 residues in the CDR3. This CDR3 is CASRRDYQTNTGELFF. CDR3 sequence (DNA): TGTGCCAGCAGAAGGGACTACCAAACGAACACCGGGGAGCTGTTTTTT.

Notes on this clonotype: This clone may be a read error of a much larger clone one base away. The chain uses TRBV13 and TRBJ2-1, with 8 nucleotides matching TRBD2. The CDR3 consists of 18 residues. CDR1 and CDR2 (germline): PRHDT, FYEKMQ (reference sequence). The V gene end was trimmed by 5 bases and the J gene end by 0 bases; junction bases not matched to a gene: 12. Here the CDR3 reads CASSPGLAEASSYNEQFF. The CDR3 nucleotides are TGTGCCAGCAGCCCAGGACTAGCAGAAGCGAGCTCCTACAATGAGCAGTTCTTC.

This rearrangement joins TRBV19 to TRBJ2-1; no firm D call. Trimming removed 7 bases from V and 0 bases from J, with 10 bases in between. Germline V CDR1 and CDR2: LNHDA, SQIVND (reference sequence). This CDR3 comprises 14 residues. Written as DNA, the CDR3 is TGTGCCAGTACCGTCAGCCTCTCCTACAATGAGCAGTTCTTC. This translates into CASTVSLSYNEQFF.

This clonotype was counted between two and nine times. CDR3 DNA: TGTGCCAGCAGTTACCTTGGGACGGGCCAAGAGACCCAGTACTTC. It codes for CASSYLGTGQETQYF. This chain uses TRBV6-5 with TRBJ2-5; D could derive from TRBD1 or TRBD2 (5 bases each). In germline, CDR1 is MNHEY, CDR2 SVGAGI. Trimming removed 2 bases at V and 1 base at J, with 11 bases between. The CDR3 is 15 amino acids.

This clonotype was seen ten or more times. The chain is built from TRBV28 and TRBJ1-1; D is undetermined. The CDR3 has 14 amino acids. Trimming cost V 7 bases and J 1 base, with 13 bases left between them. Germline values: CDR1 MDHEN, CDR2 SYDVKM. CDR3 sequence: CASTPSGKNTEAFF. CDR3 nucleotide sequence: TGTGCCAGCACGCCCTCGGGAAAGAACACTGAAGCTTTCTTT.

V gene TRBV20-1 combines with J gene TRBJ2-1; 12 bases align to TRBD2. There are 16 residues in the CDR3. With 4 bases clipped from V and 0 bases from J, the junction kept 4 bases outside the gene matches. From germline, CDR1 is DFQATT and CDR2 SNEGSKA (reference sequence). Here the CDR3 DNA reads TGCAGTGCTACCGGGACTAGCGGGCACTCCTACAATGAGCAGTTCTTC. It encodes CSATGTSGHSYNEQFF.

The genes are TRBV6-1 and TRBJ1-6; D unresolved. Germline CDR1 is MNHNS and CDR2 is SASEGT. Trimming removed 7 bases from V and 6 bases from J, with 10 bases in between. This CDR3 spans 13 amino acids. DNA of the CDR3: TGTGCCAGCAATATTAACTTTAATTCACCCCTCCACTTT. This gives the protein CASNINFNSPLHF.

This clonotype was counted once. This rearrangement joins TRBV27 to TRBJ2-1; 7 bases fit TRBD2. The junction had 10 bases not matched to a gene; V was cut back by 2 bases and J by 6 bases. The CDR3 is made up of 16 amino acids. Per the germline V gene, CDR1 is MNHEY and CDR2 is SMNVEV (reference sequence). The CDR3 bases are TGTGCCAGCAGTTTAGGGGCGGGAGTGGCCTCCAATGAGCAGTTCTTC. Translation gives CASSLGAGVASNEQFF.

V is TRBV27 and J is TRBJ1-5; D might be TRBD1 (5 bases). The CDR3 extends over 16 amino acids. Germline values: CDR1 MNHEY, CDR2 SMNVEV (reference sequence). V gave up 6 bases and J gave up 0 bases, with 15 bases separating them. The CDR3, as DNA: TGTGCCAGCAGGGGGCGAGGGATCTATAGCAATCAGCCCCAGCATTTT. The encoded protein is CASRGRGIYSNQPQHF.

This clonotype was counted at least ten times. The J gene is TRBJ2-7, the V gene TRBV12-3 or TRBV12-4; D possibly corresponds to TRBD1 (6 bases). The CDR3 totals 14 residues. V lost 4 bases, J lost 5 bases, and 15 bases lay in between. CDR3 in amino acids: CASSSWTDGDEQYF. For the CDR3, the DNA is TGTGCCAGCAGTTCCTGGACAGATGGCGACGAGCAGTACTTC.

This chain connects TRBV6-2 or TRBV6-3 to TRBJ2-4; D perhaps matches TRBD1 (6 bases). V was cut by 6 bases and J by 5 bases, with 11 bases left in between. The V gene's germline CDR1 is MNHEY and CDR2 SVGEGT. The CDR3 has 13 amino acids. The CDR3 loop reads CASSRGLENIQYF. CDR3 nucleotide sequence: TGTGCCAGCAGCAGGGGTTTGGAAAACATTCAGTACTTC.

As to this clonotype: A much larger clone differs from this one at a single base, so this may be a read error. V is TRBV11-2 and J is TRBJ2-1; 7 bases are a match to TRBD2. V gave up 5 bases and J gave up 6 bases; unmatched junction bases: 13. Germline lookup yields CDR1 SGHAT and CDR2 FQNNGV. The length of the CDR3 is 16 residues. CDR3 DNA: TGTGCCAGCAGCCGCTATGGCGGGAGAACGGGCAATGAGCAGTTCTTC. As protein: CASSRYGGRTGNEQFF.